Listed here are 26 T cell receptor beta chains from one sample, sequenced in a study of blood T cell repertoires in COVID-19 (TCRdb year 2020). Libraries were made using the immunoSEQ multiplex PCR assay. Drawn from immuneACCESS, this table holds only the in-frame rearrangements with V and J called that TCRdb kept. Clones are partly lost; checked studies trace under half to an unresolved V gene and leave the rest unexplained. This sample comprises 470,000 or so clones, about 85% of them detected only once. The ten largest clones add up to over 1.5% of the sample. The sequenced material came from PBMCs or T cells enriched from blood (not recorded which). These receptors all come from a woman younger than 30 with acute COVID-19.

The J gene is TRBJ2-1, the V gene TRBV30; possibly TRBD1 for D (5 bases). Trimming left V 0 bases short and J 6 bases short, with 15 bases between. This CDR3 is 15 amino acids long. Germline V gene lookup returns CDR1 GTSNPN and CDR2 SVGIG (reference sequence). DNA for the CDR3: TGTGCCTGGAGTGTGGGGCTAGTGCTGGGCAATGAGCAGTTCTTC. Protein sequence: CAWSVGLVLGNEQFF. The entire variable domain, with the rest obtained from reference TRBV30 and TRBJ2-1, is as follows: SQTIHQWPATLVQPVGSPLSLECTVEGTSNPNLYWYRQAAGRGLQLLFYSVGIGQISSEVPQNLSASRPQDRQFILSSKKLLLSDSGFYLCAWSVGLVLGNEQFFGPGTRLTVL.

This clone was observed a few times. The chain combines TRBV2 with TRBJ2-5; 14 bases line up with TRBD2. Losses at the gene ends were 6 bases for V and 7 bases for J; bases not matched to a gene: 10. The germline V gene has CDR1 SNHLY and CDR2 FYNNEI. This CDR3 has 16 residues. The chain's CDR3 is CASSLGTSGGSGTQYF. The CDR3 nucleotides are TGTGCCAGCAGCCTCGGGACTAGCGGGGGATCGGGGACCCAGTACTTC.

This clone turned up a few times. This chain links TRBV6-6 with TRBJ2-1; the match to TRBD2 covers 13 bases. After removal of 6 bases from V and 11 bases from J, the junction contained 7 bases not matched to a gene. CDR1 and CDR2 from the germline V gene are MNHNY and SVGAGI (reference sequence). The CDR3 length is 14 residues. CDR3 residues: CASRPGTSGTKQFF. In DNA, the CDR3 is TGTGCCAGCAGACCCGGGACTAGCGGGACCAAGCAGTTCTTC.

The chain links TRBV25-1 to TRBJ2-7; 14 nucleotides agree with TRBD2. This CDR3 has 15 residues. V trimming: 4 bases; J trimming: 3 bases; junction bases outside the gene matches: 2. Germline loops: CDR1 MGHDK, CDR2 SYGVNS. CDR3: CASSAGLAGVYEQYF. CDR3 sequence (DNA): TGTGCCAGCAGTGCGGGACTAGCGGGAGTCTACGAGCAGTACTTC.

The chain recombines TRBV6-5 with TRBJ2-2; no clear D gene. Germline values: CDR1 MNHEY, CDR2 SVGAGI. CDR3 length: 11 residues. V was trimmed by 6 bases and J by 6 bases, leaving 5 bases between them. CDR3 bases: TGTGCCAGCAGCAGTGCCGGGGAGCTGTTTTTT. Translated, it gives CASSSAGELFF.

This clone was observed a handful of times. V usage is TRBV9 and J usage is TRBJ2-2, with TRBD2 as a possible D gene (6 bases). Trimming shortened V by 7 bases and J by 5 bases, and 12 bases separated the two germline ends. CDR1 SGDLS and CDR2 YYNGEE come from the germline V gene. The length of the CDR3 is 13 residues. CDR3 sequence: CASGLAHTGELFF. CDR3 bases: TGTGCCAGCGGGCTAGCGCATACCGGGGAGCTGTTTTTT.

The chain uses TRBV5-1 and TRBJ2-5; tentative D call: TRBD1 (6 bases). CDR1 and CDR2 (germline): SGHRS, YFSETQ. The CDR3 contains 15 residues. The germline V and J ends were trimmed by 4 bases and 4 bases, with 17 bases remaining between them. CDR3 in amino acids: CASSGNRQVGETQYF. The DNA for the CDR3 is TGCGCCAGCAGCGGAAACAGACAGGTGGGAGAGACCCAGTACTTC.

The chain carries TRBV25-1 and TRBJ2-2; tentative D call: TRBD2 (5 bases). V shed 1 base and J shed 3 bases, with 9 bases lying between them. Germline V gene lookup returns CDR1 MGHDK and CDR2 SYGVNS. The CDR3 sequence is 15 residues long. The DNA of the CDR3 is TGTGCCAGCAGTGAATCGGGGAGAGACACCGGGGAGCTGTTTTTT. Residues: CASSESGRDTGELFF.

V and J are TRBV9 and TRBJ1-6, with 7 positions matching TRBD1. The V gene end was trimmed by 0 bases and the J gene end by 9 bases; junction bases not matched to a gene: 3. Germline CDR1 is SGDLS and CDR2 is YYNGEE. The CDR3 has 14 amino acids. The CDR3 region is CASSVEGASSPLHF. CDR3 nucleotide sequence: TGTGCCAGCAGCGTAGAGGGGGCTAGTTCACCCCTCCACTTT.

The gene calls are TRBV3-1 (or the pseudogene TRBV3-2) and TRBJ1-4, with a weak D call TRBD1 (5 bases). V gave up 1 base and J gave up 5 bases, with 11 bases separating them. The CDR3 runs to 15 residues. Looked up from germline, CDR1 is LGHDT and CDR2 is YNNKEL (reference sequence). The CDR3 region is CASSQVSGDNEKLFF. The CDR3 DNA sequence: TGTGCCAGCAGCCAAGTCTCGGGGGACAATGAAAAACTGTTTTTT.

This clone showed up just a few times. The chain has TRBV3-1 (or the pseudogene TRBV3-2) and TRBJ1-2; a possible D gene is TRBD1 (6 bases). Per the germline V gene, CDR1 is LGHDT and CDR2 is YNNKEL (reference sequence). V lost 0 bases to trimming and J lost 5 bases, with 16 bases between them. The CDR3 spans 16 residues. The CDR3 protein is CASSQEFAGELYGYTF. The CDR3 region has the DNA TGTGCCAGCAGCCAAGAATTCGCAGGGGAGCTTTATGGCTACACCTTC.

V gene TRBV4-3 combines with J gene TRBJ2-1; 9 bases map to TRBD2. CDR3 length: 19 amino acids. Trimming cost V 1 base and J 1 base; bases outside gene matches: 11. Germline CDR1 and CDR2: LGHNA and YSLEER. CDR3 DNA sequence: TGCGCCAGCAGCCAAGTTAGTCGATATAGCGGGAGTTCCTACAATGAGCAGTTCTTC. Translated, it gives CASSQVSRYSGSSYNEQFF.

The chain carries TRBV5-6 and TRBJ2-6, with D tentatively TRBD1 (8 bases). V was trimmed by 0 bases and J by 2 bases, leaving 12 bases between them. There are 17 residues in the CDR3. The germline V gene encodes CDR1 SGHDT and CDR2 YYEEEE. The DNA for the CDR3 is TGTGCCAGCAGCTTGGGACAGGGGAGGGCTGGGGCCAACGTCCTGACTTTC. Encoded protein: CASSLGQGRAGANVLTF.

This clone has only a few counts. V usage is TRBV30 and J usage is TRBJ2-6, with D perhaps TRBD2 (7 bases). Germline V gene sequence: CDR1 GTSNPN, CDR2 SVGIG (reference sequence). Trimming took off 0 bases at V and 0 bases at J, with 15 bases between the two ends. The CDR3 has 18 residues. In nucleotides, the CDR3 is TGTGCCTGGAGTGTACTAAGGGGGAGGGGCTCTGGGGCCAACGTCCTGACTTTC. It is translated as CAWSVLRGRGSGANVLTF.

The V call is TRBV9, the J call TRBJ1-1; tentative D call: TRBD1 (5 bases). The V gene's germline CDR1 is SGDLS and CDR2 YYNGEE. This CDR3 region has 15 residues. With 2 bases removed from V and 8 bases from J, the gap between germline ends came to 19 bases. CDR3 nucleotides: TGTGCCAGCAGCGTTGACCGCAGGGTGAATGGAGAAGCTTTCTTT. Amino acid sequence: CASSVDRRVNGEAFF.

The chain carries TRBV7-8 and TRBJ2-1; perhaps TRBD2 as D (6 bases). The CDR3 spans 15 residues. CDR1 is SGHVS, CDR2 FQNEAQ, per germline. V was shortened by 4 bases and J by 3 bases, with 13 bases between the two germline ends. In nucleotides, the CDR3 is TGTGCCAGCAGCTCCCCCCCGGGACTCTACAATGAGCAGTTCTTC. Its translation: CASSSPPGLYNEQFF.

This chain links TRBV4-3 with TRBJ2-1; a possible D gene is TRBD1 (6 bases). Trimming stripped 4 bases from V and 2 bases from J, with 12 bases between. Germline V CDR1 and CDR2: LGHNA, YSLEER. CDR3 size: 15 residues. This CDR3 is CASSLAQGPYNEQFF. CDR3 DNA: TGCGCCAGCAGCCTGGCACAGGGCCCCTACAATGAGCAGTTCTTC.

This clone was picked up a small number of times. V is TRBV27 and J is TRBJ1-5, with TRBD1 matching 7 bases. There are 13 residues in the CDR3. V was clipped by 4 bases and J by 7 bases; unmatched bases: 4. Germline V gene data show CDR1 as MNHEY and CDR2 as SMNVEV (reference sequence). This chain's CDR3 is CASSSTGVQPQHF. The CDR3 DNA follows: TGTGCCAGCAGTTCCACAGGGGTACAGCCCCAGCATTTT.

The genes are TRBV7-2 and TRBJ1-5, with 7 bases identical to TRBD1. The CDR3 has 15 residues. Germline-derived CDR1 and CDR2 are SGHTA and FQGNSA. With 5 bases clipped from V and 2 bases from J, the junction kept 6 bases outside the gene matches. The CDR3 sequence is CASSPGTARNQPQHF. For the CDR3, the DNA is TGTGCCAGCAGCCCCGGGACAGCTCGCAATCAGCCCCAGCATTTT.

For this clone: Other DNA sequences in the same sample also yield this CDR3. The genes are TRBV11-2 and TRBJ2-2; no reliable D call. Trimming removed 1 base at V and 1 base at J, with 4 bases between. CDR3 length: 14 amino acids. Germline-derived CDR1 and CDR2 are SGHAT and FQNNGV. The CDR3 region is CASSLGQNTGELFF. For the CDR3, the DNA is TGTGCCAGCAGCTTAGGGCAGAACACCGGGGAGCTGTTTTTT.

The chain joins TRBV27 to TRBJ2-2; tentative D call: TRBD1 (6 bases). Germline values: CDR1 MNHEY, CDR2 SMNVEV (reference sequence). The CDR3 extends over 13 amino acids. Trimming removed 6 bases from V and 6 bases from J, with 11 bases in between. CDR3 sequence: CASRWTVAGELFF. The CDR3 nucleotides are TGTGCCAGCAGATGGACAGTAGCCGGGGAGCTGTTTTTT.

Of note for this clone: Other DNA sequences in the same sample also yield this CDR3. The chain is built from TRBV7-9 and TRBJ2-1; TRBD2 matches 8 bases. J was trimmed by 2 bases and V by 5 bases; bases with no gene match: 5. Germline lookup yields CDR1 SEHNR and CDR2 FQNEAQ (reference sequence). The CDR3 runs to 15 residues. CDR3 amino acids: CASSPSGGTYNEQFF. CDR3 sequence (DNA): TGTGCCAGCAGCCCCAGCGGGGGAACCTACAATGAGCAGTTCTTC.

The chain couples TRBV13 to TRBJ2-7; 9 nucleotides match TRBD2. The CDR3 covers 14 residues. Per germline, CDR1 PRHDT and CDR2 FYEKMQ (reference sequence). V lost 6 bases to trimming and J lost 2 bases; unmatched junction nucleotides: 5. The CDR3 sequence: CASSSLAGPYEQYF. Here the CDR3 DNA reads TGTGCCAGCAGTTCGCTAGCGGGGCCCTACGAGCAGTACTTC. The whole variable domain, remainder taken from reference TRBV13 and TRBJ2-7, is AAGVIQSPRHLIKEKRETATLKCYPIPRHDTVYWYQQGPGQDPQFLISFYEKMQSDKGSIPDRFSAQQFSDYHSELNMSSLELGDSALYFCASSSLAGPYEQYFGPGTRLTVT.

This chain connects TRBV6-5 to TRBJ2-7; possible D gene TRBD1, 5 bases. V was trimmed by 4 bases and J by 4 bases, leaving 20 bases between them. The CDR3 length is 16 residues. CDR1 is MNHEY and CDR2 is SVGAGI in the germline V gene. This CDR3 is CASSLTRASYHYEQYF. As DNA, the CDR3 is TGTGCCAGCAGTTTAACCAGGGCCTCCTACCATTACGAGCAGTACTTC.

CDR3 nucleotide sequence: TGCAGCGCAAGACATGCTGGAAACACCATATATTTT. Encoded protein: CSARHAGNTIYF. The V call is TRBV29-1, the J call TRBJ1-3, with D unresolved. From germline, CDR1 is SQVTM and CDR2 ANQGSEA. V was shortened by 7 bases and J by 2 bases, with 9 bases between the two germline ends. The CDR3 consists of 12 residues. Drawing the rest from reference TRBV29-1 and TRBJ1-3, the complete variable domain is SAVISQKPSRDICQRGTSLTIQCQVDSQVTMMFWYRQQPGQSLTLIATANQGSEATYESGFVIDKFPISRPNLTFSTLTVSNMSPEDSSIYLCSARHAGNTIYFGEGSWLTVV.

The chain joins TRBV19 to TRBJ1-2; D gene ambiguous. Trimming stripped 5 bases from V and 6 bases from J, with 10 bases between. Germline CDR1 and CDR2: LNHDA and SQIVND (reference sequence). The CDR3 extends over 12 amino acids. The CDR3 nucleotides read TGTGCCAGTAGTCCCCGAGCGGATGGCTACACCTTC. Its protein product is CASSPRADGYTF.